The sequence of this T cell receptor (beta chain) was determined in a study of OX40 agonist ivuxolimab in advanced cancers. As for the study in general: Three patients, one with hepatocellular carcinoma and two with cutaneous melanoma, achieved partial responses.

V lost 4 bases and J 0 bases, leaving 15 bases between the germline ends. This CDR3 is built from 16 residues. Germline lookup yields CDR1 SGDLS and CDR2 YYNGEE. Findings and limits, study-wide: More expanded clones were found, on average, in CD8+ than in CD4+ T cells.

Of note for this clone: What it binds is not known.

The method was immunoSEQ multiplex PCR; TCRdb's version includes in-frame clones alone and lacks a portion of them. Of around 20,000 clones in the sample, approximately 83% were seen once. This chain uses TRBV9 with TRBJ2-3, with a possible D match to TRBD1 (6 bases). The TCR was taken from an adult with an advanced solid tumor such as melanoma, head and neck, liver or kidney cancer. The sequences come from CD4+ or CD8+ T cells sorted from blood, collected in a trial of the OX40 agonist ivuxolimab. CDR3 sequence: CASSPPSGTSTDTQYF. The DNA for the CDR3 is TGTGCCAGCAGCCCACCCTCCGGGACAAGCACAGATACGCAGTATTTT. Combining the CDR3 with reference TRBV9 and TRBJ2-3 gives the whole variable domain DSGVTQTPKHLITATGQRVTLRCSPRSGDLSVYWYQQSLDQGLQFLIQYYNGEERAKGNILERFSAQQFPDLHSELNLSSLELGDSALYFCASSPPSGTSTDTQYFGPGTRLTVL.